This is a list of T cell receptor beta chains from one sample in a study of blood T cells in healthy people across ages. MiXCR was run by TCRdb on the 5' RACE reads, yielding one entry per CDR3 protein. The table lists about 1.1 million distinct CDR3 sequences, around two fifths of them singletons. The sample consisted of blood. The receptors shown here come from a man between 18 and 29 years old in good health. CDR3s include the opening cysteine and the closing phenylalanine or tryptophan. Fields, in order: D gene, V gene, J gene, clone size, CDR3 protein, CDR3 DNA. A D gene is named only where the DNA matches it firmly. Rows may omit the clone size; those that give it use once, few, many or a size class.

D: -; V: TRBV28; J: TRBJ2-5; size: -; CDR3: CASSAPMRARQETQYF; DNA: TGTGCCAGCAGCGCGCCAATGAGGGCTAGACAAGAGACCCAGTACTTC
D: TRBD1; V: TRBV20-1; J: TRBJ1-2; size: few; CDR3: CSARVPGQGAGGYTF; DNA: TGCAGTGCTAGAGTCCCGGGACAGGGGGCTGGAGGCTACACCTTC
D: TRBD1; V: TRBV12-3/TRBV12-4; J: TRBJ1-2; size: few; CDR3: CASSSGQGAVYGYTF; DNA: TGTGCCAGCAGTTCCGGACAGGGGGCAGTGTATGGCTACACCTTC
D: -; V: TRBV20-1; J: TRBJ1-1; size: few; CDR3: CSGGPSNTEAFF; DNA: TGCAGTGGCGGGCCGTCGAACACTGAAGCTTTCTTT
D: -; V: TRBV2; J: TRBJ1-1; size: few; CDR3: CASSIDRQAEAFF; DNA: TGTGCCAGCAGTATTGACAGGCAGGCTGAAGCTTTCTTT
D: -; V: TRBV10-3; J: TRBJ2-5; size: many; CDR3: CAISDGVQETQYF; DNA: TGTGCCATCAGTGATGGAGTTCAAGAGACCCAGTACTTC
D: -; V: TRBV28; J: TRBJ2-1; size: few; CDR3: CASSIPAQSSEQFF; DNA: TGTGCCAGCAGTATCCCCGCCCAGTCGAGTGAGCAGTTCTTC
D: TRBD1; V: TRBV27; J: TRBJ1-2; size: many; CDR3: CASSPDRVHTSGYTF; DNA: TGTGCCAGCAGTCCGGACAGGGTTCATACCAGTGGCTACACCTTC
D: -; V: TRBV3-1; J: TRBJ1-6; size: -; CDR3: CASSQGAGDNSPLHF; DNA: TGTGCCAGCAGCCAAGGGGCAGGCGATAATTCACCCCTCCACTTT
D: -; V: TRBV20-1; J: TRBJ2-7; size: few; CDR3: CSASFPPGTQTYEQYF; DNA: TGCAGTGCTAGTTTTCCCCCCGGGACACAAACCTACGAGCAGTACTTC
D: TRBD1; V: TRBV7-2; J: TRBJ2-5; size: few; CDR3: CASSSVGQGLQETQYF; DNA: TGTGCCAGCAGCTCAGTAGGACAGGGCCTACAAGAGACCCAGTACTTC
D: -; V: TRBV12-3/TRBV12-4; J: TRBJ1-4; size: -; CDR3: CASSLAGRKLFF; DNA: TGTGCCAGCAGTTTAGCGGGGAGAAAACTGTTTTTT
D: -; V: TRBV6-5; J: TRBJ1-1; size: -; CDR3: CASRKLRTGFHTEAFF; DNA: TGTGCCAGCAGAAAACTCCGAACAGGGTTCCACACTGAAGCTTTCTTT
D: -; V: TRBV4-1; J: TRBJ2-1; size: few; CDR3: CASSQDHGLSYNEQFF; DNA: TGCGCCAGCAGCCAAGATCACGGACTCTCCTACAATGAGCAGTTCTTC
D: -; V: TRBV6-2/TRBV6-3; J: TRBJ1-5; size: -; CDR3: CATVRDLNQPQHF; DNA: TGTGCCACCGTCCGGGACCTGAATCAGCCCCAGCATTTT
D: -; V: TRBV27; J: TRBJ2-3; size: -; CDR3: CASSFGLARTDTQYF; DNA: TGTGCCAGCAGTTTTGGTCTAGCCCGCACAGATACGCAGTATTTT
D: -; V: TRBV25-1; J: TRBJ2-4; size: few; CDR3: CASSPPVQKNIQYF; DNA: TGTGCCAGCAGTCCCCCCGTACAGAAAAACATTCAGTACTTC
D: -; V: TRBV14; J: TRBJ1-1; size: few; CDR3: CASSRNRFMNTEAFF; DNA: TGTGCCAGCAGCCGAAACAGATTTATGAACACTGAAGCTTTCTTT
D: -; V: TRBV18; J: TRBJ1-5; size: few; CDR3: CASSPLGQSNQPQHF; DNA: TGTGCCAGCTCACCACTCGGACAGAGCAATCAGCCCCAGCATTTT
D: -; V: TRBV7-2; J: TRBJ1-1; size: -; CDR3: CASSLEAFGDTEAFF; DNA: TGTGCCAGCAGCTTAGAAGCTTTCGGGGACACTGAAGCTTTCTTT
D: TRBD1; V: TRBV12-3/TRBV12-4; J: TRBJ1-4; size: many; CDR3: CASTRTGTEKLFF; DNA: TGTGCCAGCACAAGGACAGGGACTGAAAAACTGTTTTTT
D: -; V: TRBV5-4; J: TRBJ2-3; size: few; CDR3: CASSLGRQSWYTDTQYF; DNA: TGTGCCAGCAGCTTGGGACGACAGAGCTGGTATACAGATACGCAGTATTTT
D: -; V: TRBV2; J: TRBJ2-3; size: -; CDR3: CASSDIGDTQYF; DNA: TGTGCCAGCAGTGACATCGGGGATACGCAGTATTTT
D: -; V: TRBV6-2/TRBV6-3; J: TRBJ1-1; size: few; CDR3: CASSPFEGTEAFF; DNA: TGTGCCAGCAGTCCCTTTGAGGGTACTGAAGCTTTCTTT
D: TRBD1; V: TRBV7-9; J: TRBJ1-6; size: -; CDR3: CASSLVPGQGAANSPLHF; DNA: TGTGCCAGCAGCTTAGTCCCGGGACAGGGGGCGGCTAATTCACCCCTCCACTTT
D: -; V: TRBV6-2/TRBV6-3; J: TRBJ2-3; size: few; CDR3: CASSFPTLTRVEDTQYF; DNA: TGTGCCAGCAGTTTCCCAACCCTAACTCGGGTGGAAGATACGCAGTATTTT
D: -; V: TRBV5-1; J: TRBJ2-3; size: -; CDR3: CASSAQQVVSTDTQYF; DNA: TGCGCCAGCAGCGCCCAACAGGTCGTCAGCACAGATACGCAGTATTTT
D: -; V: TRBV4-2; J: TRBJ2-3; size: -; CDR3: CASSQGRVGTDTQYF; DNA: TGTGCCAGCAGCCAAGGGCGGGTAGGAACAGATACGCAGTATTTT
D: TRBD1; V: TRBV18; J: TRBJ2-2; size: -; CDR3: CASSPPLAGGTGELFF; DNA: TGTGCCAGCTCACCACCCCTGGCAGGGGGCACCGGGGAGCTGTTTTTT
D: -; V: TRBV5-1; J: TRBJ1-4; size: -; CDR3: CASSLEGHNEKLFF; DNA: TGCGCCAGCAGCTTGGAGGGACATAATGAAAAACTGTTTTTT
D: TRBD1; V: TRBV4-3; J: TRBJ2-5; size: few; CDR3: CASSQDGTELTQYF; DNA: TGCGCCAGCAGCCAAGACGGGACAGAGTTAACCCAGTACTTC
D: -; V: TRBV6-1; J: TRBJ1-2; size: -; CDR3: CASRLTGNTYANYGYTF; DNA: TGTGCCAGCAGGTTGACAGGCAACACTTATGCTAACTATGGCTACACCTTC
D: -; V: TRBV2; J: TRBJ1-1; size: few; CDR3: CASSTGSGTEAFF; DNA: TGTGCCAGCAGTACGGGTAGTGGCACTGAAGCTTTCTTT
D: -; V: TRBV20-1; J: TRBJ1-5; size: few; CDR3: CSAREGQQNQPQHF; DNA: TGCAGTGCTAGAGAGGGGCAACAGAATCAGCCCCAGCATTTT
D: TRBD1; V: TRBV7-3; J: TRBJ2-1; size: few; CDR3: CASSYGTGDQAEQFF; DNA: TGTGCCAGCAGCTACGGGACAGGGGATCAAGCTGAGCAGTTCTTC
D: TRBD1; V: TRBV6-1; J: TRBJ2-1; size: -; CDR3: CTSTGQGAVEQFF; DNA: TGTACCAGTACGGGACAGGGGGCTGTGGAGCAGTTCTTC
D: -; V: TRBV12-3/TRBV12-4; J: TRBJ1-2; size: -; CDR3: CASSRARGYTF; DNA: TGTGCCAGCAGTCGCGCTCGGGGCTACACCTTC
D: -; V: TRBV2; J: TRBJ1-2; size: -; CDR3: CASSDFPGQNYGYTF; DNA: TGTGCCAGCAGTGATTTTCCGGGGCAGAACTATGGCTACACCTTC
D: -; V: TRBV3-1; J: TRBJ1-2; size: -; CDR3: CASSQGFQPLYGYTF; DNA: TGTGCCAGCAGCCAAGGGTTCCAGCCCCTCTATGGCTACACCTTC
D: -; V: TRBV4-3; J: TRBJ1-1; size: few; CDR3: CASSQGPRAEAFF; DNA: TGCGCCAGCAGCCAAGGTCCAAGGGCTGAAGCTTTCTTT
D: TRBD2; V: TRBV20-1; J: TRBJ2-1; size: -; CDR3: CSARVLGLAGYSEQFF; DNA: TGCAGTGCTAGAGTTTTGGGACTAGCGGGTTACAGTGAGCAGTTCTTC
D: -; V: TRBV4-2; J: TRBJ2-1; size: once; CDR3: CASSQASGRGAREQFF; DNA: TGTGCCAGCAGCCAAGCTTCAGGACGGGGGGCCCGTGAGCAGTTCTTC
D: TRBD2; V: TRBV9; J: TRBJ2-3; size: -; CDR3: CASSGTRSGRTDTQYF; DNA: TGTGCCAGCAGCGGAACTCGTAGCGGGAGGACAGATACGCAGTATTTT
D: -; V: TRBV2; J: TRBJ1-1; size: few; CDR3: CASSVGRATEAFF; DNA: TGTGCCAGCAGTGTAGGCAGGGCCACTGAAGCTTTCTTT
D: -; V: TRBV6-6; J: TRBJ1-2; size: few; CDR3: CASSSPGTYGYTF; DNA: TGTGCCAGCAGCTCTCCAGGGACCTATGGCTACACCTTC
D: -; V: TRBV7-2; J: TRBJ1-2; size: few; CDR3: CASSVARNGYTF; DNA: TGTGCCAGCAGCGTTGCGAGAAATGGCTACACCTTC
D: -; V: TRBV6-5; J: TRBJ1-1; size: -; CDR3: CASSSTWMNTEAFF; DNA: TGTGCCAGCAGCTCGACATGGATGAACACTGAAGCTTTCTTT
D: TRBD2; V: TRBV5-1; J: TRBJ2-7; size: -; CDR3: CVSSLGTTYEQYF; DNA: TGCGTCAGCAGCTTAGGGACTACCTACGAGCAGTACTTC
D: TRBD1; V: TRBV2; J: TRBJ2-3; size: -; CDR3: CASSEASLRGSTDTQYF; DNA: TGTGCCAGCAGTGAAGCGTCACTCAGGGGGAGCACAGATACGCAGTATTTT
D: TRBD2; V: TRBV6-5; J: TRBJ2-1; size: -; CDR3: CASSGLAGLNEQFF; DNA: TGTGCCAGCAGTGGACTAGCGGGACTCAATGAGCAGTTCTTC
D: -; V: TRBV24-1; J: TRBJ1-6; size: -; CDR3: CASIGRGASPLHF; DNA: TGTGCCTCCATAGGGAGGGGTGCTTCACCCCTCCACTTT
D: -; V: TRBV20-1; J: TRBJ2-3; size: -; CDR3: CSARDPGTLDTQYF; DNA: TGCAGTGCTAGAGATCCCGGGACCCTGGATACGCAGTATTTT
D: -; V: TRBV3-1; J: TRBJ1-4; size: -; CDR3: CASSRYEKLFF; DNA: TGTGCCAGCAGCCGGTATGAAAAACTGTTTTTT
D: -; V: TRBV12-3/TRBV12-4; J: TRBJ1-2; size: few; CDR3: CATQTHPNYGYTF; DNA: TGTGCTACCCAGACGCATCCTAACTATGGCTACACCTTC
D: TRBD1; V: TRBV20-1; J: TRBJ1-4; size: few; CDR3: CSARGEGQTSVLFF; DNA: TGCAGTGCTAGAGGGGAGGGACAGACCTCAGTCCTGTTTTTT